This T cell receptor beta chain was recovered during a study of blood T cell repertoires in COVID-19. Study as a whole: The United States, Italy and Spain were the sources of the acute and convalescent COVID-19 samples.

The germline gives CDR1 SGDLS, CDR2 YYNGEE. This CDR3 has 13 residues. V lost 4 bases to trimming and J lost 7 bases, with 14 bases between them. Repertoires were generated with immunoSEQ multiplex PCR, while TCRdb's copy carries only in-frame clones and drops some. The sample comprises tens of thousands of clones, around 90% of which are singletons, and about 9% rests with the top ten. Sequencing input: peripheral blood. The rearrangement links TRBV9 to TRBJ1-2; D is unresolved. The clonotype originates from a human donor in a cohort sampled during active COVID-19. CDR3: CASSPYSSGGYTF. The CDR3 region has the DNA TGTGCCAGCAGCCCCTACTCTTCGGGTGGCTACACCTTC.